Reported below is one TCR beta chain. The antigen is unknown. This sample was included in a study of T cell responses to AZD1222 COVID-19 vaccine. General study findings and limits: Nearly half of spike-specific TCRs reportedly target unmutated variant regions.

Using immunoSEQ multiplex PCR, the repertoire was profiled, and TCRdb retains in-frame clones only, with some absent. This repertoire shows approximately 200,000 clones, about nine tenths found once; its top ten account for roughly 3.5%. The V end lost 0 bases, the J end lost 4 bases, and 10 bases lay between the germline ends. Germline V CDR1 and CDR2: ENHRY, SYGVKD. CDR3 size: 14 residues. The sequence was collected from an adult who received the AZD1222 COVID-19 vaccine. The rearrangement uses TRBV10-3 and TRBJ2-7; perhaps D is TRBD1 or TRBD2 (5 bases each). Sequences were derived from peripheral blood, sampled 28 days after the second AZD1222 dose. The CDR3 region is CAISESGGGYEQYF. DNA for the CDR3: TGTGCCATCAGTGAGTCTGGGGGTGGGTACGAGCAGTACTTC.